Listed below are T cell receptor beta chains from one sample, sequenced in a study of blood T cell repertoires in COVID-19. The protocol was immunoSEQ multiplex PCR, while the TCRdb copy is restricted to in-frame clones and leaves out a portion. The sample includes tens of thousands of clones, 65% to 85% seen only once; the top ten take 29%. Specimen: peripheral blood. The receptors stem from a man aged 80 or over with active or convalescent COVID-19. The CDR3 runs from the conserved cysteine through the conserved F or W.

>14|TRBV11-2
CASSFADSNQPQHF
>17|TRBV5-1
CASSLVVGGRYSYEQYF
>15|TRBV11-3
CASSLLGTAVVEQYF
>14|TRBV18
CASSPPEGFAEQYF
>16|TRBV7-8
CASSGRRRGGNNEQFF
>15|TRBV19
CASSMHTENTGELFF
>14|TRBV27
CASRARGKNYGYTF
>17|TRBV7-2
CASSSRASKVGDNEQFF
>21|TRBV21-1
CASSKKRSVGRGQNKDNEQFF
>14|TRBV30
CAGRESGLANEQYF